The next 17 T cell receptor beta chains were all read from a single sample in a study of cytomegalovirus exposure and HLA in healthy donors. The PCR was carried out with 60 Vbeta primers and 13 Jbeta primers. This table comes from immunoSEQ multiplex PCR, and its TCRdb copy is limited to in-frame clones, with some not included. The top ten hold about 1.5% of the sample, which has roughly 180,000 clones, around 78% seen once. Sequencing was performed on PBMCs. The receptors were sampled from a man younger than 35 in good health and CMV-seronegative.

This rearrangement joins TRBV15 to TRBJ1-4, with a weak D call TRBD1 (5 bases). CDR3 size: 12 residues. Germline V gives CDR1 LNHNV, CDR2 YYDKDF (reference sequence). The germline V and J ends were trimmed by 11 bases and 8 bases, with 15 bases remaining between them. CDR3 sequence (DNA): TGTGCCGCCGGGGGGGGTGCGGAAAAACTGTTTTTT. This codes for CAAGGGAEKLFF.

Only one count was recorded for this clone. The chain has TRBV19 and TRBJ1-2, with 7 positions matching TRBD1. CDR1 is LNHDA, CDR2 SQIVND, per germline (reference sequence). The CDR3 is made up of 13 amino acids. The V segment lost 5 bases and the J segment 8 bases; nucleotides outside the gene matches: 8. The CDR3 loop is CASSPQGGEGYTF. The DNA for the CDR3 is TGTGCCAGTAGTCCTCAGGGGGGAGAGGGCTACACCTTC.

V usage is TRBV7-8 and J usage is TRBJ2-5; 8 bases line up with TRBD2. V was clipped by 5 bases and J by 4 bases; unmatched bases: 3. This CDR3 comprises 13 residues. Germline V CDR1 and CDR2: SGHVS, FQNEAQ. The chain's CDR3 is CASSLGLGETQYF. CDR3 nucleotide sequence: TGTGCCAGCAGCCTGGGACTAGGAGAGACCCAGTACTTC.

The rearrangement uses TRBV6-5 and TRBJ2-1, with a weak D call TRBD2 (5 bases). V dropped 2 bases and J dropped 10 bases, with 9 bases sitting between them. CDR1 and CDR2 (germline): MNHEY, SVGAGI. The CDR3 loop spans 12 amino acids. The CDR3 spells CASSYKGGEQFF. CDR3 in DNA: TGTGCCAGCAGTTACAAGGGCGGGGAGCAGTTCTTC.

V gene TRBV28 combines with J gene TRBJ2-7, with 7 bases aligning to TRBD1. V shed 2 bases and J 2 bases; nucleotides not matched to a gene: 6. Per the germline V gene, CDR1 is MDHEN and CDR2 is SYDVKM. The CDR3 length is 15 residues. In nucleotides, the CDR3 is TGTGCCAGCAGTTTACCCCAACAGGGGCCCTACGAGCAGTACTTC. Its protein product is CASSLPQQGPYEQYF.

The chain joins TRBV18 to TRBJ1-6, with TRBD1 as a possible D gene (5 bases). CDR1 KGHSH and CDR2 LQKENI come from the germline V gene. The V end was cut by 0 bases, the J end by 4 bases, with 7 bases between. CDR3 length: 15 amino acids. This CDR3 is CASSPPGTYNSPLHF. As DNA, the CDR3 is TGTGCCAGCTCACCACCCGGGACTTATAATTCACCCCTCCACTTT.

Turning to this clone: This sample includes further DNA sequences coding for the same CDR3. The gene calls are TRBV18 and TRBJ1-1; D remains unclear. Germline V lookup: CDR1 KGHSH, CDR2 LQKENI. V was pared by 4 bases and J by 1 base, with 7 bases between. There are 13 residues in the CDR3. The CDR3 is CASSLDKNTEAFF. The CDR3 DNA follows: TGTGCCAGCTCACTCGACAAGAACACTGAAGCTTTCTTT.

V is TRBV27 and J is TRBJ2-3, with D perhaps matching TRBD1 (6 bases). Looked up from germline, CDR1 is MNHEY and CDR2 is SMNVEV (reference sequence). There are 16 residues in the CDR3. V was shortened by 6 bases and J by 1 base, with 17 bases between the two germline ends. This CDR3 reads CASRSDQGPGTDTQYF. CDR3 DNA sequence: TGTGCCAGCAGGTCCGACCAGGGGCCGGGCACAGATACGCAGTATTTT.

V gene TRBV9 combines with J gene TRBJ2-5, with TRBD1 identical over 11 bases. Unmatched junction bases numbered 5, after V lost 2 bases and J lost 8 bases. The CDR3 spans 14 residues. Germline V gene data show CDR1 as SGDLS and CDR2 as YYNGEE. The CDR3 DNA reads TGTGCCAGCAGCGTGCTGGGACAGGGGGACACCCAGTACTTC. Translated, it gives CASSVLGQGDTQYF.

V usage is TRBV28 and J usage is TRBJ2-7; D gene ambiguous. This CDR3 spans 12 amino acids. The germline gives CDR1 MDHEN, CDR2 SYDVKM. Trimming pared 4 bases from V and 7 bases from J, leaving 11 bases between. As DNA, the CDR3 is TGTGCCAGCAGTTCAACCCCCGGTGAGCAGTACTTC. It specifies CASSSTPGEQYF.

The chain combines TRBV4-1 with TRBJ1-3; D is undetermined. Trimming left V 1 base short and J 4 bases short, with 11 bases between. This CDR3 spans 15 amino acids. The germline V gene encodes CDR1 MGHRA and CDR2 YSYEKL. The CDR3 here is CASSQGPVGGNTIYF. Written as DNA, the CDR3 is TGCGCCAGCAGCCAAGGGCCCGTTGGCGGAAACACCATATATTTT.

This chain connects TRBV11-2 to TRBJ1-2, with 7 positions matching TRBD1. Losses at the gene ends were 5 bases for V and 5 bases for J; bases not matched to a gene: 5. The CDR3 extends over 13 amino acids. Germline V gene lookup returns CDR1 SGHAT and CDR2 FQNNGV. The CDR3 coding sequence is TGTGCCAGCAGCCCCCGGACAGGTTATGGCTACACCTTC. Residues: CASSPRTGYGYTF.

In nucleotides, the CDR3 is TGTGCCAGCACGGCGGGCTACGAGCAGTACTTC. It yields the protein CASTAGYEQYF. V usage is TRBV27 and J usage is TRBJ2-7; TRBD2 is a possible D gene (5 bases). The germline CDR1 and CDR2 sequences are MNHEY and SMNVEV (reference sequence). This CDR3 spans 11 amino acids. Trimming took 7 bases from V and 3 from J, leaving 7 bases between them.

The chain carries TRBV2 and TRBJ1-5, with D uncertain. V was pared by 0 bases and J by 6 bases, with 9 bases between. This CDR3 has 14 residues. The germline CDR1 and CDR2 sequences are SNHLY and FYNNEI. The CDR3: CASSEAGGSQPQHF. Written as DNA, the CDR3 is TGTGCCAGCAGTGAAGCCGGTGGGAGTCAGCCCCAGCATTTT.

This clone has just one count. This sequence joins TRBV28 and TRBJ1-1; D is possibly TRBD1 (5 bases). CDR1 and CDR2 (germline): MDHEN, SYDVKM. The CDR3 runs to 14 residues. Trimming cost V 3 bases and J 0 bases, with 8 bases left between them. The CDR3 spells CASSFDRLNTEAFF. CDR3 coding DNA: TGTGCCAGCAGTTTTGACAGATTGAACACTGAAGCTTTCTTT. The full variable domain, with the rest looked up from reference TRBV28 and TRBJ1-1, is DVKVTQSSRYLVKRTGEKVFLECVQDMDHENMFWYRQDPGLGLRLIYFSYDVKMKEKGDIPEGYSVSREKKERFSLILESASTNQTSMYLCASSFDRLNTEAFFGQGTRLTVV.

A few counts support this clone. The genes are TRBV29-1 and TRBJ2-6, with 10 positions matching TRBD1. In germline, CDR1 is SQVTM, CDR2 ANQGSEA. This CDR3 has 16 amino acids. With V trimmed by 5 bases and J by 4 bases, 8 bases remained unmatched. CDR3 nucleotides: TGCAGCGTTCAGACAGGGGGCAGGCGGGGGGCCAACGTCCTGACTTTC. It yields the protein CSVQTGGRRGANVLTF.

This rearrangement joins TRBV30 to TRBJ2-2, with TRBD2 identical over 8 bases. Germline lookup yields CDR1 GTSNPN and CDR2 SVGIG (reference sequence). Losses at the gene ends were 0 bases for V and 3 bases for J; bases not matched to a gene: 3. This CDR3 spans 15 amino acids. The CDR3 DNA follows: TGTGCCTGGAGTGTACGGGGGGGGTACACCGGGGAGCTGTTTTTT. It specifies CAWSVRGGYTGELFF.